This entry is about one TCR beta chain. Measured with immunoSEQ multiplex PCR; TCRdb has only the in-frame clones, and not every one. Among 250,000 to 350,000 clones listed, around 90% were seen once. The CDR3 extends over 13 amino acids. V was pared by 5 bases and J by 4 bases, with 9 bases between. Germline CDR1 KGHDR, CDR2 SFDVKD. The data were taken from a study of blood T cell repertoires in COVID-19. Study summary: COVID-19 samples from acute and convalescent phases originated in the United States, Italy and Spain.

This clonotype was sampled from a woman aged 30 to 39 who had recovered from COVID-19. The V and J genes are TRBV24-1 and TRBJ2-3, with unresolved D. The sequenced material came from PBMCs or T cells enriched from blood (not recorded which). The CDR3 is CATSAGMADTQYF. The CDR3 coding sequence is TGTGCCACCAGTGCAGGAATGGCAGATACGCAGTATTTT.